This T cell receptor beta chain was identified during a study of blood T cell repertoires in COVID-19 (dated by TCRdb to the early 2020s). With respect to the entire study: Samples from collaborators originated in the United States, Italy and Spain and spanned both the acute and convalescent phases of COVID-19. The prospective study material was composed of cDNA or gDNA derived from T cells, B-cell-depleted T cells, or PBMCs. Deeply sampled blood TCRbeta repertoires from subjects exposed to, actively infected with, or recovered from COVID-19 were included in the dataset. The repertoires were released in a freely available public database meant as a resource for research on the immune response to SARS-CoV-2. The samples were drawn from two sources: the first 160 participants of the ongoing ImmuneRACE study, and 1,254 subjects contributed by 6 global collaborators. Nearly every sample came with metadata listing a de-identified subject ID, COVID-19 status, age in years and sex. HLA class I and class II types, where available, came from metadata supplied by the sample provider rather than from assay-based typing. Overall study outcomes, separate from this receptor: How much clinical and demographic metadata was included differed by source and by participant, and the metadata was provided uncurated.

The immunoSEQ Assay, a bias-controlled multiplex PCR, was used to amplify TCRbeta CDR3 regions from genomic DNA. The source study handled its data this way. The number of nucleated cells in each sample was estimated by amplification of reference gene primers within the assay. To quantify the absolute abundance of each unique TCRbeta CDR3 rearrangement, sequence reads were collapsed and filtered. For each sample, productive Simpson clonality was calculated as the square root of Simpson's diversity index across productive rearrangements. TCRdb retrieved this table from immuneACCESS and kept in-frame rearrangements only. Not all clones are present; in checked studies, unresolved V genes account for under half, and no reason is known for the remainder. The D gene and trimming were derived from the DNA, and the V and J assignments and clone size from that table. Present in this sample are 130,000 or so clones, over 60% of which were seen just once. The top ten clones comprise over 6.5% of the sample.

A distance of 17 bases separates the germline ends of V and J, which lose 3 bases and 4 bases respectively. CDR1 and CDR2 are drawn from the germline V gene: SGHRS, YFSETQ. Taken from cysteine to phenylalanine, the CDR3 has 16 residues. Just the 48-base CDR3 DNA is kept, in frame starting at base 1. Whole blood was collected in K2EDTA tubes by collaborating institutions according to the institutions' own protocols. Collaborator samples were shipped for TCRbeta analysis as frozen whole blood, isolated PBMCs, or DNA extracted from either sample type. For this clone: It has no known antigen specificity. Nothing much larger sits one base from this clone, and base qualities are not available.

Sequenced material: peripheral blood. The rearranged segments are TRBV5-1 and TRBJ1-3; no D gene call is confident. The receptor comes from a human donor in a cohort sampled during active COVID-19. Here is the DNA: TGCGCCAGCAGCTCCCTTGGGAAGGAGGCAGGAAACACCATATATTTT. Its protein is CASSSLGKEAGNTIYF.